The 2 T cell receptor beta chains below were found in one sample sequenced in a study of OX40 agonist ivuxolimab in advanced cancers. The method was immunoSEQ multiplex PCR; TCRdb's version includes in-frame clones alone and lacks a portion of them. The sample records tens of thousands of clones, 84% being singletons. Sequenced material: CD4+ or CD8+ T cells sorted from blood, taken in a trial of the OX40 agonist ivuxolimab. These receptors all stem from an adult with an advanced solid tumor such as melanoma, head and neck, liver or kidney cancer.

The CDR3 nucleotides are TGCGCCAGCAGTTCCACAGGGGGGACCCCCCCGGGGGAGACCCAGTACTTC. Protein product: CASSSTGGTPPGETQYF. The chain combines TRBV5-1 with TRBJ2-5, with 8 nucleotides matching TRBD1. CDR3 length: 17 residues. The germline CDR1 and CDR2 sequences are SGHRS and YFSETQ. V lost 5 bases and J lost 5; bases outside the gene matches: 17.

The genes are TRBV10-3 and TRBJ2-1, with 8 bases that match TRBD2. This CDR3 is built from 13 residues. V lost 5 bases and J lost 9; bases outside the gene matches: 6. Germline assignment: CDR1 ENHRY and CDR2 SYGVKD. CDR3 nucleotides: TGTGCCATCAGTCCGACTAGCGCGGGTGAGCAGTTCTTC. Translation gives CAISPTSAGEQFF.